This T cell receptor beta chain originates from a study of identical twins. TCRdb passed the 5' RACE reads through MiXCR, listing each CDR3 protein once. The data hold 450,000 or so distinct CDR3 sequences, with less than 25% observed a single time. The CDR3 consists of 13 residues. V dropped 3 bases and J dropped 7 bases, with 12 bases sitting between them. The same sample was also used in a study of T cells expressing NK-cell markers. This second study says: Dominant NKG2C+ clonotypes were found to form roughly 1.0-7.0% of CD8+ T cells in six donors. A few of the donors also had these clonotypes leading their CD3+CD56-NKG2C+ fraction.

The sequencing sample was made of CD4+ T cells sorted from blood. This chain uses TRBV12-3 or TRBV12-4 with TRBJ2-5; D is possibly TRBD1 (6 bases). The receptor comes from a young woman in good health. CDR3 amino acids: CASSFGKQGTQYF. The CDR3 nucleotides read TGTGCCAGCAGTTTCGGTAAACAGGGGACCCAGTACTTC.